The 8 T cell receptor beta chains given below trace back to one sample, sequenced in a study of T cells in Graves' hyperthyroidism and ophthalmopathy. Amplification targeted TCR beta CDR3 regions from RNA transcripts. The HTBI primer set drove a first-round RT-PCR of the TCR CDR3. Using its own MiXCR run on the multiplex PCR reads, TCRdb lists one record per CDR3 protein. The sample holds roughly 630,000 distinct CDR3 sequences, approximately 14% seen once. Sequencing used blood. These receptors all stem from a woman aged 30 to 39 with Graves' hyperthyroidism.

This clonotype was counted many times. The V gene is TRBV20-1, the J gene TRBJ1-6, with D perhaps matching TRBD1 (6 bases). The CDR3 is made up of 15 amino acids. Trimming took off 6 bases at V and 3 bases at J, with 15 bases between the two ends. Germline CDR1 reads DFQATT; CDR2 reads SNEGSKA (reference sequence). CDR3 sequence (DNA): TGCAGTGCCCTAATGAGGACAGTCTATAATTCACCCCTCCACTTT. It specifies CSALMRTVYNSPLHF.

This clonotype was seen only a few times. The V and J genes are TRBV30 and TRBJ2-1; D ambiguous. This CDR3 comprises 12 residues. Trimming pared 4 bases from V and 0 bases from J, leaving 4 bases between. The germline V gene encodes CDR1 GTSNPN and CDR2 SVGIG (reference sequence). The CDR3 DNA is TGTGCCTGGAATCCCTCCTACAATGAGCAGTTCTTC. Translated: CAWNPSYNEQFF. Supplemented by reference TRBV30 and TRBJ2-1, the full variable domain reads SQTIHQWPATLVQPVGSPLSLECTVEGTSNPNLYWYRQAAGRGLQLLFYSVGIGQISSEVPQNLSASRPQDRQFILSSKKLLLSDSGFYLCAWNPSYNEQFFGPGTRLTVL.

The rearrangement links TRBV3-1 to TRBJ2-2, with D tentatively TRBD2 (6 bases). V lost 4 bases, J lost 4 bases, and 10 bases lay in between. Germline CDR1 and CDR2: LGHDT and YNNKEL (reference sequence). The CDR3 sequence is 14 residues long. CDR3 DNA sequence: TGTGCCAGCAGCCCGACGGGACTCACCGGGGAGCTGTTTTTT. Translating it yields CASSPTGLTGELFF.

The rearrangement uses TRBV29-1 and TRBJ1-2; TRBD1 matches 8 bases. J lost 1 base, V lost 1 base, and 8 bases had no gene match. The germline gives CDR1 SQVTM, CDR2 ANQGSEA. This CDR3 region has 16 residues. The CDR3 coding sequence is TGCAGCGTTGAAGGGAACCCAGGGGGCAATAACTATGGCTACACCTTC. Translated, it gives CSVEGNPGGNNYGYTF.

The chain combines TRBV6-1 with TRBJ2-1; 14 nucleotides match TRBD2. CDR3 length equals 15 residues. V lost 6 bases, J lost 8 bases, and 6 bases stayed unmatched. Germline V gene sequence: CDR1 MNHNS, CDR2 SASEGT. CDR3 protein: CASRPGTSGSYEQFF. Here the CDR3 DNA reads TGTGCCAGCAGACCCGGGACTAGCGGGAGTTATGAGCAGTTCTTC.

This clonotype was observed a handful of times. The chain carries TRBV5-1 and TRBJ2-2; D is possibly TRBD1 (6 bases). V lost 4 bases to trimming and J lost 6 bases, with 10 bases between them. The CDR3 covers 13 residues. Germline V gives CDR1 SGHRS, CDR2 YFSETQ. The CDR3 DNA is TGCGCCAGCAGCCCTACAGGGTCCGGGGAGCTGTTTTTT. Translation: CASSPTGSGELFF.

The chain couples TRBV19 to TRBJ2-3, with D maybe TRBD1 (6 bases). This CDR3 comprises 12 residues. CDR1 is LNHDA, CDR2 SQIVND, per germline (reference sequence). Trimming removed 3 bases from V and 9 bases from J, with 10 bases in between. CDR3 DNA: TGTGCCAGTAGTATGAGGGGGAACACGCAGTATTTT. Translating gives CASSMRGNTQYF.

The chain carries TRBV30 and TRBJ1-3, with D uncertain. Trimming took off 0 bases at V and 0 bases at J, with 9 bases between the two ends. This CDR3 is built from 15 residues. Germline CDR1 GTSNPN, CDR2 SVGIG (reference sequence). CDR3 residues: CAWSVGLSSGNTIYF. CDR3 coding DNA: TGTGCCTGGAGTGTCGGCCTGAGCTCTGGAAACACCATATATTTT.